This T cell receptor (beta chain) was captured by sequencing in a study of blood T cell repertoires in COVID-19 (dated by TCRdb to the early 2020s). Some background on the complete study: The collaborator samples originated in the United States, Italy and Spain and spanned the acute and convalescent phases of COVID-19. The prospective study material was composed of cDNA or gDNA derived from T cells, B-cell-depleted T cells, or PBMCs. Subjects who had been exposed to COVID-19, were actively infected with it, or had recovered from it provided the deeply sampled blood TCRbeta repertoires that made up the dataset. The repertoires were made available in a free public database intended to serve as a resource for research on the immune response to SARS-CoV-2. The samples were drawn from two sources: the first 160 participants of the ongoing ImmuneRACE study, and fewer than 1,500 subjects contributed by 6 global collaborators. The sample metadata nearly always contained a de-identified subject ID, COVID-19 status, age in years and sex. Where available, HLA class I and class II types were taken from metadata supplied by the sample provider and were not determined by assay-based typing. Study-wide findings and limitations: The quantity of clinical and demographic metadata differed by source and by participant and was supplied without curation.

Cut back by 2 bases and 4 bases, the V and J ends lie 17 bases apart. CDR1 and CDR2, per the germline V gene, are LGHNA and YNFKEQ. From cysteine to phenylalanine, the CDR3 is 16 amino acids long. The read is trimmed to its CDR3 DNA, 48 bases read in frame from base 1. Points on this clone: Its antigen target is currently unknown. Per-base qualities were not stored, and no clone one base away is much larger.

Whole blood was collected in K2EDTA tubes by collaborating institutions according to the institutions' own protocols. For TCRbeta analysis, collaborators shipped samples as frozen whole blood, isolated PBMCs, or DNA extracted from either of those sample types. TCRbeta CDR3 regions were amplified from genomic DNA by means of the immunoSEQ Assay, a bias-controlled multiplex PCR. The original methods were these. The number of nucleated cells in each sample was estimated by amplification of reference gene primers within the assay. Sequence reads were collapsed and filtered to measure the absolute abundance of every unique TCRbeta CDR3 rearrangement. For each sample, productive Simpson clonality was calculated as the square root of Simpson's diversity index across productive rearrangements. TCRdb carries this immuneACCESS record with in-frame sequences only. Its versions omit some clonotypes, under half of them owing to an unresolved V gene in the studies checked, with the rest unexplained. D and trimming come from the DNA, and the V and J calls and clone size come from that table. The table for this sample lists about 140,000 clones; approximately 86% of them were counted only once. The ten biggest clones cover 1.5% of the sample.

The receptor chain draws on TRBV4-2 and TRBJ1-1; D gene: possibly TRBD1, on 6 matching bases. Sequencing was carried out using peripheral blood. The receptor comes from a woman in her sixties with acute or convalescent COVID-19. The bases read TGTGCCAGCAGCCAAAACCCCCACAGGGCCGCCACTGAAGCTTTCTTT. Its protein product is CASSQNPHRAATEAFF.